These 32 T cell receptor beta chains originate from one sample sequenced in a study of OX40 agonist ivuxolimab in advanced cancers. Sequencing used immunoSEQ multiplex PCR; TCRdb keeps in-frame clones, though not all of them. In the table there are around 67,000 clones, 70% to 90% of which are singletons. This sample comprised CD4+ or CD8+ T cells sorted from blood, obtained in a trial of the OX40 agonist ivuxolimab. These receptors were taken from an adult with an advanced solid tumor such as melanoma, head and neck, liver or kidney cancer.

The chain joins TRBV18 to TRBJ1-1, with D tentatively TRBD1 (5 bases). The V and J ends lost 2 bases and 0 bases respectively, with 16 bases between them. Germline lookup yields CDR1 KGHSH and CDR2 LQKENI. CDR3 size: 17 residues. The CDR3: CASSPDGGVGMNTEAFF. The CDR3, as DNA: TGTGCCAGCTCACCAGACGGGGGGGTGGGAATGAACACTGAAGCTTTCTTT. The full variable domain, completed using reference TRBV18 and TRBJ1-1, is NAGVMQNPRHLVRRRGQEARLRCSPMKGHSHVYWYRQLPEEGLKFMVYLQKENIIDESGMPKERFSAEFPKEGPSILRIQQVVRGDSAAYFCASSPDGGVGMNTEAFFGQGTRLTVV.

The genes are TRBV15 and TRBJ1-4; D ambiguous. CDR3 length: 15 amino acids. V gave up 0 bases and J gave up 5 bases, with 10 bases separating them. Germline loops: CDR1 LNHNV, CDR2 YYDKDF (reference sequence). This chain's CDR3 is CATSRDLQLNEKLFF. The CDR3 bases are TGTGCCACCAGCAGAGATCTACAGCTCAATGAAAAACTGTTTTTT.

V gene TRBV6-1 combines with J gene TRBJ1-4; D is perhaps TRBD1 (5 bases). CDR3 length: 15 amino acids. The germline V gene has CDR1 MNHNS and CDR2 SASEGT. V shed 0 bases and J shed 7 bases, with 12 bases lying between them. CDR3: CASSEATGFTEKLFF. CDR3 coding DNA: TGTGCCAGCAGTGAAGCAACAGGTTTCACTGAAAAACTGTTTTTT.

The rearrangement uses TRBV7-8 and TRBJ1-6; 10 bases map to TRBD1. The CDR3 has 16 amino acids. Germline CDR1 SGHVS, CDR2 FQNEAQ. V was pared by 4 bases and J by 6 bases, with 6 bases of the junction left unmatched. Here the CDR3 reads CASSSRQGASNSPLHF. DNA for the CDR3: TGTGCCAGCAGCTCAAGACAGGGGGCTAGTAATTCACCCCTCCACTTT.

The V gene is TRBV6-5, the J gene TRBJ1-2; D perhaps matches TRBD1 (6 bases). V was trimmed by 8 bases and J by 5 bases, leaving 15 bases between them. The CDR3 runs 13 residues. CDR1 MNHEY and CDR2 SVGAGI come from the germline V gene. The CDR3, as DNA: TGTGCCAGCGGCCCGGGGGCCCGGTATGGCTACACCTTC. Translated: CASGPGARYGYTF.

This clone was recorded only once. The genes are TRBV10-2 and TRBJ1-4; TRBD1 is a possible D gene (5 bases). The CDR3 contains 14 residues. The ends were cut back, 5 bases at V and 7 bases at J, with 14 bases in the middle. In germline, CDR1 is WSHSY, CDR2 SAAADI. CDR3 bases: TGCGCCAGCAGTCGGACCCCGAGGGGTGAAAAACTGTTTTTT. Translating it yields CASSRTPRGEKLFF.

As concerns this clone: The sample contains more than one DNA sequence encoding this CDR3. The V and J genes are TRBV19 and TRBJ2-7; D is unresolved. Germline CDR1 and CDR2: LNHDA and SQIVND (reference sequence). Trimming stripped 3 bases from V and 0 bases from J, with 9 bases between. The CDR3 spans 14 residues. The chain's CDR3 is CASSISRNSYEQYF. CDR3 DNA: TGTGCCAGTAGTATTAGTCGGAACTCCTACGAGCAGTACTTC.

The chain uses TRBV6-6 and TRBJ1-2; D is unclear. This CDR3 has 13 amino acids. Deletions cut 2 bases from V and 0 bases from J, with 4 bases between. Per germline, CDR1 MNHNY and CDR2 SVGAGI (reference sequence). CDR3 nucleotide sequence: TGTGCCAGCAGTTACAGTCCTAACTATGGCTACACCTTC. Translation gives CASSYSPNYGYTF.

The CDR3, as DNA: TGTGCCATCAGTGAGAATAGCGGGATAGGGGAGCTGTTTTTT. Its protein product is CAISENSGIGELFF. V and J are TRBV10-3 and TRBJ2-2, with 8 bases identical to TRBD2. In germline, CDR1 is ENHRY, CDR2 SYGVKD. Trimming removed 2 bases from V and 8 bases from J; junction bases left unmatched: 4. The CDR3 is 14 amino acids.

This clone appeared a few times. The rearrangement links TRBV28 to TRBJ2-7; 9 nucleotides agree with TRBD1. The CDR3 contains 19 residues. V shed 4 bases and J 2 bases; nucleotides not matched to a gene: 18. Germline V gene lookup returns CDR1 MDHEN and CDR2 SYDVKM. CDR3 sequence: CASSSLPGAPGQGPYEQYF. CDR3 DNA sequence: TGTGCCAGCAGTTCGCTTCCCGGTGCGCCGGGACAGGGCCCCTACGAGCAGTACTTC.

The V and J genes are TRBV7-9 and TRBJ1-1; TRBD1 might be the D (6 bases). Deletions cut 4 bases from V and 1 base from J, with 13 bases between. The length of the CDR3 is 15 residues. CDR1 and CDR2 (germline): SEHNR, FQNEAQ (reference sequence). The CDR3 DNA reads TGTGCCAGCAGCTCAGCACAGGGCCCGAACACTGAAGCTTTCTTT. As protein: CASSSAQGPNTEAFF.

The chain couples TRBV4-3 to TRBJ2-1, with 8 bases identical to TRBD2. This CDR3 region has 15 residues. The germline V gene encodes CDR1 LGHNA and CDR2 YSLEER. Germline trimming cut 4 bases from V and 6 bases from J; bases unmatched to any gene: 8. The CDR3 here is CASSLGTSVFNEQFF. The CDR3 coding sequence is TGCGCCAGCAGCCTAGGGACTAGTGTCTTCAATGAGCAGTTCTTC.

DNA of the CDR3: TGTGCCATCGGGGGGCCCGGAAACACCATATATTTT. Its protein product is CAIGGPGNTIYF. The chain combines TRBV10-3 with TRBJ1-3, with a tentative D call TRBD1 (6 bases). The V end was cut by 8 bases, the J end by 4 bases, with 9 bases between. The V gene's germline CDR1 is ENHRY and CDR2 SYGVKD. The CDR3 is made up of 12 amino acids.

This clone showed up just once. CDR3 DNA sequence: TGTGCCAGCAGCTTGGCGGGTCGAGGCTCTGGAAACACCATATATTTT. This sequence encodes CASSLAGRGSGNTIYF. J is TRBJ1-3 and V is TRBV5-6; the D is unclear. Trimming pared 0 bases from V and 0 bases from J, leaving 10 bases between. In germline, CDR1 is SGHDT, CDR2 YYEEEE. The CDR3 is 16 amino acids.

This sequence joins TRBV5-1 and TRBJ2-2; 7 positions match TRBD1. The germline CDR1 and CDR2 sequences are SGHRS and YFSETQ. The junction had 7 bases not matched to a gene; V was cut back by 4 bases and J by 1 base. The CDR3 is 16 amino acids. The CDR3 bases are TGCGCCAGCAGCCTTTGGACAGGCATGAACACCGGGGAGCTGTTTTTT. Translation: CASSLWTGMNTGELFF.

This chain joins TRBV5-1 and TRBJ1-1; no clear D gene. The V end was cut by 0 bases, the J end by 1 base, with 13 bases between. Germline V lookup: CDR1 SGHRS, CDR2 YFSETQ. This CDR3 spans 16 amino acids. The CDR3 sequence: CASSLAEGPTNTEAFF. The CDR3 DNA is TGCGCCAGCAGCTTGGCCGAGGGCCCGACGAACACTGAAGCTTTCTTT.

The rearrangement joins TRBV6-6 to TRBJ2-7, with a tentative D call TRBD2 (6 bases). The germline V and J ends were trimmed by 6 bases and 3 bases, with 21 bases remaining between them. Germline CDR1 reads MNHNY; CDR2 reads SVGAGI (reference sequence). The CDR3 spans 16 residues. The CDR3 bases are TGTGCCAGCAGACCCCCAGGGACTCGGGTTTTCTACGAGCAGTACTTC. Its protein product is CASRPPGTRVFYEQYF.

This clone occurred a few times. CDR3 sequence (DNA): TGTGCCTGTTCCTCACAGGGGTCAAATCAGCCCCAGCATTTT. Protein product: CACSSQGSNQPQHF. The rearrangement uses TRBV30 and TRBJ1-5; 7 nucleotides match TRBD1. Per the germline V gene, CDR1 is GTSNPN and CDR2 is SVGIG (reference sequence). The CDR3 length is 14 residues. J was trimmed by 4 bases and V by 6 bases; bases with no gene match: 9.

The CDR3 DNA reads as TGTGCCTGGAAAAAGGGGGGTCCCACAGATACGCAGTATTTT. This encodes CAWKKGGPTDTQYF. The J gene is TRBJ2-3, the V gene TRBV30; D is perhaps TRBD1 or TRBD2 (6 bases each). Germline V gene sequence: CDR1 GTSNPN, CDR2 SVGIG (reference sequence). There are 14 residues in the CDR3. The germline V and J ends were trimmed by 4 bases and 2 bases, with 13 bases remaining between them.

The count of this clone is one. The gene calls are TRBV9 and TRBJ2-5, with D possibly TRBD2 on 6 matching bases. Trimming cost V 0 bases and J 5 bases, with 14 bases left between them. This CDR3 is 15 amino acids long. Germline V lookup: CDR1 SGDLS, CDR2 YYNGEE. The CDR3 nucleotides read TGTGCCAGCAGCGTAGAGGGCCGGGAGTGGGAGACCCAGTACTTC. Amino acid sequence: CASSVEGREWETQYF. Using reference TRBV9 and TRBJ2-5 for the parts outside the CDR3, the full variable domain is DSGVTQTPKHLITATGQRVTLRCSPRSGDLSVYWYQQSLDQGLQFLIQYYNGEERAKGNILERFSAQQFPDLHSELNLSSLELGDSALYFCASSVEGREWETQYFGPGTRLLVL.

The V and J genes are TRBV5-1 and TRBJ2-3; a weak D match, TRBD2 (6 bases). Trimming shortened V by 4 bases and J by 0 bases, and 9 bases separated the two germline ends. Germline V CDR1 and CDR2: SGHRS, YFSETQ. The CDR3 covers 14 residues. CDR3 residues: CASSPGLSTDTQYF. Written as DNA, the CDR3 is TGCGCCAGCAGCCCGGGACTTAGCACAGATACGCAGTATTTT.

The rearrangement joins TRBV6-5 to TRBJ2-2; 12 bases match TRBD1. The CDR3 is made up of 15 amino acids. The V gene end was trimmed by 8 bases and the J gene end by 7 bases; junction bases not matched to a gene: 8. Germline loops: CDR1 MNHEY, CDR2 SVGAGI. CDR3: CASRRDRGPGGELFF. CDR3 nucleotides: TGTGCCAGCCGTAGGGACAGGGGGCCAGGCGGGGAGCTGTTTTTT.

This sequence joins TRBV2 and TRBJ1-1; 8 bases line up with TRBD1. Germline V gene lookup returns CDR1 SNHLY and CDR2 FYNNEI. V shed 7 bases and J 3 bases; nucleotides not matched to a gene: 13. The CDR3 is 16 amino acids. CDR3 coding DNA: TGTGCCAGCAATTGGGAGACAGGGGAGGAGGACACTGAAGCTTTCTTT. It specifies CASNWETGEEDTEAFF.

J is TRBJ2-5 and V is TRBV5-4, with D uncertain. The CDR3 has 13 amino acids. V lost 4 bases and J lost 5, with 12 bases in between. Germline CDR1 and CDR2: SGHNT and YYREEE (reference sequence). The DNA for the CDR3 is TGTGCCAGCAGCCGTGACACGCGGGAGACCCAGTACTTC. It encodes CASSRDTRETQYF.

The rearrangement links TRBV7-2 to TRBJ1-4; D is ambiguous. Trimming removed 4 bases from V and 0 bases from J, with 9 bases in between. CDR1 SGHTA and CDR2 FQGNSA come from the germline V gene. This CDR3 contains 15 residues. For the CDR3, the DNA is TGTGCCAGCAGCTGGGAGGTTGCAACTAATGAAAAACTGTTTTTT. As protein: CASSWEVATNEKLFF.

The chain uses TRBV7-2 and TRBJ1-3; the D is unclear. CDR1 and CDR2 (germline): SGHTA, FQGNSA. With 1 base removed from V and 4 bases from J, the gap between germline ends came to 11 bases. This CDR3 has 15 residues. The CDR3 DNA sequence: TGTGCCAGCAGCTTAGGGGTGGGATCCGGAAACACCATATATTTT. As protein: CASSLGVGSGNTIYF. The variable domain in full, with the rest retrieved from reference TRBV7-2 and TRBJ1-3, is GAGVSQSPSNKVTEKGKDVELRCDPISGHTALYWYRQSLGQGLEFLIYFQGNSAPDKSGLPSDRFSAERTGGSVSTLTIQRTQQEDSAVYLCASSLGVGSGNTIYFGEGSWLTVV.

The genes are TRBV15 and TRBJ2-5; possible D gene TRBD2, 6 bases. This CDR3 is built from 15 residues. The V and J ends lost 3 bases and 2 bases respectively, with 13 bases between them. CDR1 and CDR2 from the germline V gene are LNHNV and YYDKDF (reference sequence). The CDR3 nucleotides read TGTGCCACCAGCAGGGAGGGCAGGAGACAAGAGACCCAGTACTTC. This gives the protein CATSREGRRQETQYF.

The genes are TRBV10-3 and TRBJ1-6, with 8 positions matching TRBD1. CDR1 and CDR2 from the germline V gene are ENHRY and SYGVKD. CDR3 length equals 14 residues. Trimming cost V 2 bases and J 14 bases; bases outside gene matches: 8. The CDR3 spells CAISEGQGVKALHF. The DNA for the CDR3 is TGTGCCATCAGTGAGGGACAGGGAGTAAAGGCCCTCCACTTT.

The gene calls are TRBV6-1 and TRBJ1-5; D might be TRBD1 (6 bases). Per the germline V gene, CDR1 is MNHNS and CDR2 is SASEGT. The germline V and J ends were trimmed by 4 bases and 0 bases, with 19 bases remaining between them. The CDR3 totals 18 residues. The CDR3 DNA reads TGTGCCAGCAGTGCCTCCGGGGGGGCGGAGGGTAGCAATCAGCCCCAGCATTTT. This gives the protein CASSASGGAEGSNQPQHF.

The genes are TRBV19 and TRBJ1-1, with 8 bases that match TRBD1. This CDR3 region has 14 residues. The J segment lost 1 base and the V segment lost 4 bases, leaving 2 bases of the junction unmatched. Per germline, CDR1 LNHDA and CDR2 SQIVND (reference sequence). The CDR3 nucleotides read TGTGCCAGTAGTACAACAGGGGGGAACACTGAAGCTTTCTTT. Translation: CASSTTGGNTEAFF.

The rearrangement links TRBV30 to TRBJ2-7, with a possible D match to TRBD2 (6 bases). This CDR3 spans 16 amino acids. Germline loops: CDR1 GTSNPN, CDR2 SVGIG (reference sequence). Trimming took 3 bases from V and 2 from J, leaving 20 bases between them. In nucleotides, the CDR3 is TGTGCCTGGAGACCTGTCGGGACTTGGCGAACCTACGAGCAGTACTTC. It yields the protein CAWRPVGTWRTYEQYF.

Comment on this clone: A read error may produce the germline difference seen at one junction end. The chain employs TRBV5-8 and TRBJ1-2; tentatively, D is TRBD1 (6 bases). CDR1 SGHTS and CDR2 YDEGEE come from the germline V gene. There are 13 residues in the CDR3. The CDR3 region is CASSILGQRRSFF. As DNA, the CDR3 is TGTGCCAGCAGCATACTAGGACAGAGGAGAAGTTTTTTC.